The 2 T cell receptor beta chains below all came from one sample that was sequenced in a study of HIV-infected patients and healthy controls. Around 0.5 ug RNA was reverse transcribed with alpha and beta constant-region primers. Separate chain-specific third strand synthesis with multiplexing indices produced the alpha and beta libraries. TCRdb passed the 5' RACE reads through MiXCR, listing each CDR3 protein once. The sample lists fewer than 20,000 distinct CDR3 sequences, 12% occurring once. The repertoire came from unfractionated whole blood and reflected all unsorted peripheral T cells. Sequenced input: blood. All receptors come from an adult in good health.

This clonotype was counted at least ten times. The CDR3 nucleotides read TGTGCCAGCAGCTTAGGGAAAGCGGGGGGGCGATATGAGCAGTTCTTC. It translates to CASSLGKAGGRYEQFF. This chain connects TRBV7-9 to TRBJ2-1; 10 bases fit TRBD2. This CDR3 has 16 amino acids. V lost 1 base, J lost 8 bases, and 8 bases stayed unmatched. Germline V lookup: CDR1 SEHNR, CDR2 FQNEAQ (reference sequence).

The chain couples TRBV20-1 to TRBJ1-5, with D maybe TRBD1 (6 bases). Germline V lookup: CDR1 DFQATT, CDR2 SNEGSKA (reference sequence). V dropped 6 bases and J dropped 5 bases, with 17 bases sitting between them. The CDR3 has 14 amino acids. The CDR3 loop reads CSAPSPGGHQPQHF. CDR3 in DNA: TGCAGTGCCCCCTCCCCCGGGGGGCATCAGCCCCAGCATTTT.